This T cell receptor (beta chain) comes out of a study of blood T cell repertoires in COVID-19. Study in general: The United States, Italy and Spain provided the acute and convalescent COVID-19 samples.

This CDR3 spans 16 amino acids. Germline CDR1 reads SGHRS; CDR2 reads YFSETQ. V was pared by 3 bases and J by 0 bases, with 4 bases of the junction left unmatched. As processed by the authors: Estimated nucleated cell counts came from reference gene primer amplification. Repertoires were generated with immunoSEQ multiplex PCR, while TCRdb's copy carries only in-frame clones and drops some. V and J calls and clone size come straight from that table; D and trimming were deduced from the DNA. The profile covers more than 90,000 clones, with 65% to 85% appearing a single time and nearly 0.85% taken by the ten largest. In this sample, this clone turned up a few times.

The sample comprised peripheral blood. The chain has TRBV5-1 and TRBJ1-3; 9 nucleotides align to TRBD1. This clonotype was sampled from a woman in her seventies with acute or convalescent COVID-19. CDR3 residues: CASSSGTGFSGNTIYF. For the CDR3, the DNA is TGCGCCAGCAGCTCCGGGACAGGGTTCTCTGGAAACACCATATATTTT.